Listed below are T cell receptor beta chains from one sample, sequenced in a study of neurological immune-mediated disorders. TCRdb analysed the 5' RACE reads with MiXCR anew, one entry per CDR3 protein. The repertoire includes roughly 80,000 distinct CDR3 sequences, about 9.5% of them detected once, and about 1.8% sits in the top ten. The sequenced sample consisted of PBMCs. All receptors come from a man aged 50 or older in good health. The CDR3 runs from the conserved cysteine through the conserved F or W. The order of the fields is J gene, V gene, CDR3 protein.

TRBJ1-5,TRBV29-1,CSAPEGDRDSNQPQHF
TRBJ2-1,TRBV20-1,CSDKRGGGNEQFF
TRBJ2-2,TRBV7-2,CASSWTSGATGELFF
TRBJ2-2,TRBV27,CASSKIRVGTGDTGELFF
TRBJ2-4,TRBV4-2,CASSQDPDRANIQYF
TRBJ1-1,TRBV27,CASSLAFGRGRETEAFF
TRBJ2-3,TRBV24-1,CATSDPGQGTDTQYF
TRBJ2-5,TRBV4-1,CASSQERLAGIETQYF
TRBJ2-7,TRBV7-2,CASSPGTMGYEQYF
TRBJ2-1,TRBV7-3,CASSLTAGAHNEQFF
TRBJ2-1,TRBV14,CASSHGRAIYNEQFF
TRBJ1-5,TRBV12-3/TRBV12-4,CASTPETGQPQHF
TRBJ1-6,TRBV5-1,CASSLVGSSYNSPLHF
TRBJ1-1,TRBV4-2,CASSQGGFTEAFF
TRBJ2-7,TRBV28,CASSKPGTGGYEQYF
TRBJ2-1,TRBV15,CATSRLTGGEGNYNEQFF
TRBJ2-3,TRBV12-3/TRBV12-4,CASSLRENGDTQYF
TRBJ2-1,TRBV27,CASRPTSGGINEQFF
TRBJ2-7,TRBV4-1,CASSKGTLEQIYNYEQYF
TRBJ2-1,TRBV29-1,CSVRGLGGEQFF
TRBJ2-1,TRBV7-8,CASSVPGPSSYNEQFF
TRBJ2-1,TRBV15,CATSPYPGFAGNEQFF
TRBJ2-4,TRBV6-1,CASRGQEPSGRASQYF
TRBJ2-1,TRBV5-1,CASSLGREVGNEQFF
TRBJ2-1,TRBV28,CASSSGVGGLFF
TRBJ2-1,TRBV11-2,CASRINEQFF
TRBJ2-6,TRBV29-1,CSVAGQGGFSGANVLTF
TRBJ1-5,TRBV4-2,CASSQDSEGYSNQPQHF
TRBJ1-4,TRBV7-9,CASSPQKRSGANEKLFF
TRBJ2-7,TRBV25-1,CASSLTGTGGREQYF
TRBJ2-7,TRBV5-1,CASSLPHGYEQYF
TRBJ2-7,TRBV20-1,CSAKPGLAINSYEQYF
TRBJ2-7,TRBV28,CASGTLGERYEQYF
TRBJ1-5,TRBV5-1,CASSLGGYSNQPQHF
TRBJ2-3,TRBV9,CASSDRASTTDTQYF
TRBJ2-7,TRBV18,CASSPDRYEQYF
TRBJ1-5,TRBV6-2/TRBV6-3,CASSYSGGQMNQPQHF
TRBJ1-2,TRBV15,CATSRDLLVEGYTF
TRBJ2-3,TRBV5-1,CASGVGLSTDTQYF
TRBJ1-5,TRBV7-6,CASSPLAGDNQPQHF
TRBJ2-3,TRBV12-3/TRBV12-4,CASSLMTDTQYF
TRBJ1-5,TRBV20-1,CSARSVFINQPQHF
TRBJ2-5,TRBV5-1,CASSLGPGRETQYF
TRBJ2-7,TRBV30,CAWSVGGYEQYF
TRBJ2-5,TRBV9,CSSSVASGTGLRLQETQYF
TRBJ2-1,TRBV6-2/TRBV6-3,CASSYGRNEQFF
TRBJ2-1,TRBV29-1,CSYWGDWEQFF
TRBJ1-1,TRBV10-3,CAIRRGLGTEAFF
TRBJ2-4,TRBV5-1,CASSFERTGKNIQYF
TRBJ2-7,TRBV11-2,CATMGQYF
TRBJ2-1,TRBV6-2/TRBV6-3,CASSYGRDVEGGTRSYNEQFF
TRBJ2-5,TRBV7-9,CASSLEAYKAETQYF
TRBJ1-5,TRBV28,CASSSMRGEQPQHF
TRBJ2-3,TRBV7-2,CASSLVSGSTDTQYF
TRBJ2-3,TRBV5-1,CASSARVLGDTQYF
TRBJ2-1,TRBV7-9,CASSNSLGLEGGNEQFF
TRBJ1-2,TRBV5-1,CASMGQAVYGYTF